The 8 T cell receptor beta chains below all came from one sample that was sequenced in a study of Tregs in tolerant kidney transplant recipients. Libraries were prepared by immunoSEQ multiplex PCR; TCRdb keeps only in-frame clonotypes and omits some of them. The data contain tens of thousands of clones, 98% of them singletons. Here the sequenced sample was Tregs from blood, taken before the transplant. The receptor source for this set is a human donor who received a combined kidney and bone marrow transplant.

The chain is built from TRBV7-2 and TRBJ2-1, with 8 bases lining up with TRBD2. Looked up from germline, CDR1 is SGHTA and CDR2 is FQGNSA. This CDR3 is built from 18 residues. Germline trimming cut 3 bases from V and 1 base from J; bases unmatched to any gene: 11. CDR3 DNA sequence: TGTGCCAGCAGCTTTCGGGAGGGGGGGATAGGATCCTACAATGAGCAGTTCTTC. Amino acid sequence: CASSFREGGIGSYNEQFF.

J is TRBJ2-7 and V is TRBV5-1; D call uncertain. The germline CDR1 and CDR2 sequences are SGHRS and YFSETQ. This CDR3 comprises 13 residues. V was shortened by 2 bases and J by 1 base, with 7 bases between the two germline ends. The CDR3 DNA reads TGCGCCAGCAGCTTCGGCGGATCCTACGAGCAGTACTTC. Its protein is CASSFGGSYEQYF.

This chain joins TRBV10-3 and TRBJ2-7; tentative D call: TRBD2 (6 bases). From germline, CDR1 is ENHRY and CDR2 SYGVKD. The V gene lost 4 bases and the J gene lost 6 bases, with 19 bases spanning the gap. The CDR3 is made up of 15 amino acids. Here the CDR3 DNA reads TGTGCCATCAGTGTGGTCAGGCAGGGAGGAGGCGAGCAGTACTTC. Its protein product is CAISVVRQGGGEQYF.

V is TRBV7-6 and J is TRBJ2-7, with D uncertain. The germline CDR1 and CDR2 sequences are SGHVS and FNYEAQ. The CDR3 length is 16 residues. V dropped 1 base and J dropped 3 bases, with 16 bases sitting between them. The CDR3 DNA reads as TGTGCCAGCAGCTTAGGGCCCCACCCCGATTACTACGAGCAGTACTTC. This translates into CASSLGPHPDYYEQYF.

V and J are TRBV11-3 and TRBJ2-1, with D hard to call. Trimming took 7 bases from V and 15 from J, leaving 22 bases between them. The CDR3 runs to 13 residues. Per the germline V gene, CDR1 is SGHNT and CDR2 is YENEEA. The CDR3: CASTQSRSEARFF. CDR3 nucleotides: TGTGCCAGCACCCAAAGTCGGAGCGAGGCCCGGTTCTTC.

This sequence joins TRBV5-1 and TRBJ2-3; 10 bases agree with TRBD2. The germline CDR1 and CDR2 sequences are SGHRS and YFSETQ. V dropped 0 bases and J dropped 5; count of bases not matched to a gene: 3. The CDR3 loop spans 15 amino acids. The CDR3 reads CASSLAGTSVDTQYF. CDR3 nucleotides: TGCGCCAGCAGCTTGGCCGGGACTAGCGTAGATACGCAGTATTTT.

The chain employs TRBV5-1 and TRBJ2-1, with 9 nucleotides matching TRBD2. There are 16 residues in the CDR3. J lost 9 bases, V lost 3 bases, and 13 bases had no gene match. The germline CDR1 and CDR2 sequences are SGHRS and YFSETQ. CDR3 in DNA: TGCGCCAGCAGCTGGGTTCCGGGACTAGCAAACGGTGAGCAGTTCTTC. Protein sequence: CASSWVPGLANGEQFF.

V and J are TRBV7-8 and TRBJ2-2, with no clear D. The CDR3 runs to 12 residues. Germline V gene lookup returns CDR1 SGHVS and CDR2 FQNEAQ. Trimming took 1 base from V and 8 from J, leaving 5 bases between them. The CDR3 DNA follows: TGTGCCAGCAGCTTAGTTTCGGGGGAGCTGTTTTTT. It is translated as CASSLVSGELFF.